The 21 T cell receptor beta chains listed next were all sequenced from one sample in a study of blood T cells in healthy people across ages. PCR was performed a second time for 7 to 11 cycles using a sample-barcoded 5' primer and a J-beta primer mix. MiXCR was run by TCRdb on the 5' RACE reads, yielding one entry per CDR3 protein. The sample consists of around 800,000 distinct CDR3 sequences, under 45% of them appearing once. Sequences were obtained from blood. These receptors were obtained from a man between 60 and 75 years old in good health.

The CDR3 region is CAISPPGTGGTGELFF. The CDR3 nucleotides are TGTGCCATCTCCCCCCCGGGGACAGGGGGCACCGGGGAGCTGTTTTTT. This chain uses TRBV10-3 with TRBJ2-2, with 11 bases aligning to TRBD1. Germline V CDR1 and CDR2: ENHRY, SYGVKD. J was trimmed by 4 bases and V by 8 bases; bases with no gene match: 9. The CDR3 totals 16 residues.

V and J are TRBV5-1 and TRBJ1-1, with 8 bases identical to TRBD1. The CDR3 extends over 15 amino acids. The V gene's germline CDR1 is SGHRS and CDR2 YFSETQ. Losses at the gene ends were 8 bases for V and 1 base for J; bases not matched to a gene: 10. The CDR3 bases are TGCGCCAGGTCGTTGGTCACAGGGGGGAACACTGAAGCTTTCTTT. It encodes CARSLVTGGNTEAFF. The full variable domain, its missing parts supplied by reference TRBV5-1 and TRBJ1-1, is KAGVTQTPRYLIKTRGQQVTLSCSPISGHRSVSWYQQTPGQGLQFLFEYFSETQRNKGNFPGRFSGRQFSNSRSEMNVSTLELGDSALYLCARSLVTGGNTEAFFGQGTRLTVV.

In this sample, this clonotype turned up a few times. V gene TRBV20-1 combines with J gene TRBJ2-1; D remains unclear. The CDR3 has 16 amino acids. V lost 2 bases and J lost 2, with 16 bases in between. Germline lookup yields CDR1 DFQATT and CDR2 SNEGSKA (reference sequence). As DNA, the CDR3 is TGCAGTGCTAGACGAAGGGAAGAGTCCCCCTACAATGAGCAGTTCTTC. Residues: CSARRREESPYNEQFF.

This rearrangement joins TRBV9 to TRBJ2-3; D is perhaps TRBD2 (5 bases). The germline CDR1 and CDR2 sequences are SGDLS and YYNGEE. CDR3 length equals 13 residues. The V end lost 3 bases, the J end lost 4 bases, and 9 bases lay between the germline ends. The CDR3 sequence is CASSGGWADTQYF. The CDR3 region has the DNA TGTGCCAGCAGCGGAGGGTGGGCAGATACGCAGTATTTT. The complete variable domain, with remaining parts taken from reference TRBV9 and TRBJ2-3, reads DSGVTQTPKHLITATGQRVTLRCSPRSGDLSVYWYQQSLDQGLQFLIQYYNGEERAKGNILERFSAQQFPDLHSELNLSSLELGDSALYFCASSGGWADTQYFGPGTRLTVL.

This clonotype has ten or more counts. Here the CDR3 reads CASSLDFQGGSYGYTF. The DNA for the CDR3 is TGTGCCAGCAGCTTAGACTTCCAGGGTGGGAGCTATGGCTACACCTTC. This chain links TRBV7-2 with TRBJ1-2; D possibly corresponds to TRBD1 (5 bases). V lost 1 base, J lost 4 bases, and 16 bases lay in between. The CDR3 sequence is 16 residues long. Germline V gives CDR1 SGHTA, CDR2 FQGNSA.

CDR3 coding DNA: TGTGCCAGCAGCTTGGTTGGGGACCAAGAGACCCAGTTCTTC. Its translation is CASSLVGDQETQFF. J is TRBJ2-1 and V is TRBV5-6, with D perhaps TRBD1 or TRBD2 (5 bases each). The CDR3 consists of 14 residues. Trimming took 0 bases from V and 13 from J, leaving 17 bases between them. Germline V gene data show CDR1 as SGHDT and CDR2 as YYEEEE.

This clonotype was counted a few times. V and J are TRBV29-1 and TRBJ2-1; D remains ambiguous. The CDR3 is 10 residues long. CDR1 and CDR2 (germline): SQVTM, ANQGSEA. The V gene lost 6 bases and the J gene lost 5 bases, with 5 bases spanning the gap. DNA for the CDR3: TGCAGCGTCGCTAACAATGAGCAGTTCTTC. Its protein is CSVANNEQFF.

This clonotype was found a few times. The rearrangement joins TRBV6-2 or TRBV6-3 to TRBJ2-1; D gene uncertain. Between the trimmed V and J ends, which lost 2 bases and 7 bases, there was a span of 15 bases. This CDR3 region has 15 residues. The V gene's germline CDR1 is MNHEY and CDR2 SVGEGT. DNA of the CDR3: TGTGCCAGCAGTTACGCAGCGAACGGTAAAAATGAGCAGTTCTTC. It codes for CASSYAANGKNEQFF.

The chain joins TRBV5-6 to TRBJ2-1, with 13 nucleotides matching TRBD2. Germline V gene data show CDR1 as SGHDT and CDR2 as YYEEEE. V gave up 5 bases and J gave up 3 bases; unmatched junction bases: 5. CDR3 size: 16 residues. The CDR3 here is CASRKGLAGLYNEQFF. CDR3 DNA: TGTGCCAGCAGGAAGGGACTAGCGGGACTCTACAATGAGCAGTTCTTC.

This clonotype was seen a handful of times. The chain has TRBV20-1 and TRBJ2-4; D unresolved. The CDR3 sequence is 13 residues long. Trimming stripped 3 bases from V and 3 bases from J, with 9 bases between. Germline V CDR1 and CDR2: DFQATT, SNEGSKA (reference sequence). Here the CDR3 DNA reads TGCAGTGCTAGGGTTCCGGACAAAAACATTCAGTACTTC. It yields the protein CSARVPDKNIQYF.

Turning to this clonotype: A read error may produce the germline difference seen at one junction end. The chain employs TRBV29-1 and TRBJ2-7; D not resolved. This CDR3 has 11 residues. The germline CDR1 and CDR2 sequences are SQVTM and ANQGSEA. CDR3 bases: TGCAGCGTTGTATCTAAATACGAGCAGTGCTTC. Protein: CSVVSKYEQCF.

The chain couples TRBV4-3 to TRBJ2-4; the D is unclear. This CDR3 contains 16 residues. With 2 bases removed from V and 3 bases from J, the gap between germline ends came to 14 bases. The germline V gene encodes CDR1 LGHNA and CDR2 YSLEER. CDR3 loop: CASSQSVTVRKNIQYF. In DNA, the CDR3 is TGCGCCAGCAGCCAATCTGTCACCGTTCGCAAAAACATTCAGTACTTC.

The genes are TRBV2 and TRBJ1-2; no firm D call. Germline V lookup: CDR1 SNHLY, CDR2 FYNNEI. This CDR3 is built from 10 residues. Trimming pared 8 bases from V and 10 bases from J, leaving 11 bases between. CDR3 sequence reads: CASRSRDYTF. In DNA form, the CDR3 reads TGTGCCAGCCGGTCTCGAGACTACACCTTC.

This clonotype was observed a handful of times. The CDR3 DNA reads as TGTGCCAGCAGTTATTACGCGGGGCGGGACGAGACCCAGTACTTC. Amino acid sequence: CASSYYAGRDETQYF. The chain couples TRBV6-5 to TRBJ2-5; the D gene is possibly TRBD2 (6 bases). The CDR3 extends over 15 amino acids. Germline V gene sequence: CDR1 MNHEY, CDR2 SVGAGI. V dropped 3 bases and J dropped 5 bases, with 16 bases sitting between them.

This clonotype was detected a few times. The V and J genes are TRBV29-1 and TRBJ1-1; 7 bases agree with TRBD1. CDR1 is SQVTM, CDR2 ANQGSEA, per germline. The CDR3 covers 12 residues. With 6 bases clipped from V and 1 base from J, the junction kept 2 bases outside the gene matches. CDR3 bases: TGCAGCGTCTACAGGGGGAACACTGAAGCTTTCTTT. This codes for CSVYRGNTEAFF.

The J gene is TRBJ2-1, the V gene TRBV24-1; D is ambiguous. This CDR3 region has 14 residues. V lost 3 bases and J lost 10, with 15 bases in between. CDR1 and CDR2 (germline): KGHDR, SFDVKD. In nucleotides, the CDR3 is TGTGCCACCAGTGATCCCGACGGGTCGGCGGAGCAGTTCTTC. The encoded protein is CATSDPDGSAEQFF.

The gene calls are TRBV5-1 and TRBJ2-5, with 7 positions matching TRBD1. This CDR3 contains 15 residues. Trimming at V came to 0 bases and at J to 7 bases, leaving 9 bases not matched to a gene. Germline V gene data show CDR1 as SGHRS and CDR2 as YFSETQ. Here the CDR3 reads CASSLAQTGSRTQYF. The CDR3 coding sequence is TGCGCCAGCAGCTTGGCCCAGACAGGGTCCCGGACCCAGTACTTC.

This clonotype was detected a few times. The CDR3 DNA is TGTGCCAGCAGTCGGGACAGGGATCAGCCCCAGCATTTT. This codes for CASSRDRDQPQHF. This chain links TRBV12-3 or TRBV12-4 with TRBJ1-5; TRBD1 agrees at 9 bases. The CDR3 spans 13 residues. V shed 5 bases, J shed 5 bases, and the junction held 1 base outside the gene matches.

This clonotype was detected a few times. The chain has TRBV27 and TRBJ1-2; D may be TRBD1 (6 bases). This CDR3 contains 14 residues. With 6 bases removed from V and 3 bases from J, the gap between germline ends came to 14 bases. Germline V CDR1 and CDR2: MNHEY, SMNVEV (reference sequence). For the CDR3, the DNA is TGTGCCAGCAGGCCAGGGGCGCCCCACTATGGCTACACCTTC. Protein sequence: CASRPGAPHYGYTF.

CDR3 protein: CASSAPGGVSTDTQYF. CDR3 DNA sequence: TGTGCCAGCAGTGCCCCGGGGGGGGTCAGCACAGATACGCAGTATTTT. V usage is TRBV6-1 and J usage is TRBJ2-3, with TRBD2 matching over 8 bases. The CDR3 runs to 16 residues. V was clipped by 4 bases and J by 0 bases; unmatched bases: 6. Germline V gene data show CDR1 as MNHNS and CDR2 as SASEGT.

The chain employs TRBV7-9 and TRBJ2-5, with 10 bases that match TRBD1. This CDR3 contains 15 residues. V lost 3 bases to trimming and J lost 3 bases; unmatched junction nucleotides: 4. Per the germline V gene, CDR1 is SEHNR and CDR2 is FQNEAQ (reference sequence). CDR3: CASSLGDRGEETQYF. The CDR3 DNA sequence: TGTGCCAGCAGCTTGGGGGACAGGGGAGAAGAGACCCAGTACTTC.